The rows below give T cell receptor beta chains drawn from one sample of a study of T cell responses to AZD1222 COVID-19 vaccine. The protocol was immunoSEQ multiplex PCR, while the TCRdb copy is restricted to in-frame clones and leaves out a portion. Here the sample spans 150,000 or so clones, about 88% being singletons. Sequenced material: peripheral blood, taken on day 0 of AZD1222 vaccination. The receptors come from an adult in good health. Each CDR3 is given with its conserved first and last residue. The D gene is left open where the match is weak. Size is omitted from some rows. Given values are once, few, many or a class for expanded clones.

v_gene: TRBV5-1
d_gene: NA
j_gene: TRBJ1-1
abundance: NA
CDR3aa: CASREGSMNTEAFF
CDR3nt: TGCGCCAGCAGGGAAGGATCAATGAACACTGAAGCTTTCTTT

v_gene: TRBV10-3
d_gene: NA
j_gene: TRBJ1-3
abundance: NA
CDR3aa: CAISEPGAGNTIYF
CDR3nt: TGTGCCATCAGTGAGCCGGGGGCCGGAAACACCATATATTTT

v_gene: TRBV5-8
d_gene: TRBD1
j_gene: TRBJ1-6
abundance: NA
CDR3aa: CASSGGQAYNSPLHF
CDR3nt: TGTGCCAGCAGCGGAGGACAGGCCTATAATTCACCCCTCCACTTT

v_gene: TRBV7-8
d_gene: TRBD2
j_gene: TRBJ2-5
abundance: NA
CDR3aa: CASSFLRGSRGETQYF
CDR3nt: TGTGCCAGCAGCTTTCTGCGGGGGAGTCGGGGGGAGACCCAGTACTTC

v_gene: TRBV7-6
d_gene: TRBD2
j_gene: TRBJ2-5
abundance: NA
CDR3aa: CASSFGTSGEETQYF
CDR3nt: TGTGCCAGCAGCTTTGGAACTAGCGGGGAAGAGACCCAGTACTTC

v_gene: TRBV10-1
d_gene: NA
j_gene: TRBJ1-6
abundance: NA
CDR3aa: CASSPGQPYNSPLHF
CDR3nt: TGCGCCAGCAGCCCCGGACAGCCGTATAATTCACCCCTCCACTTT

v_gene: TRBV5-1
d_gene: NA
j_gene: TRBJ1-5
abundance: NA
CDR3aa: CASSSPGQPQHF
CDR3nt: TGCGCCAGCAGCTCTCCTGGCCAGCCCCAGCATTTT

v_gene: TRBV18
d_gene: NA
j_gene: TRBJ2-6
abundance: NA
CDR3aa: CASSPLANALSGANVLTF
CDR3nt: TGTGCCAGCTCACCTTTGGCTAATGCCCTGTCTGGGGCCAACGTCCTGACTTTC

v_gene: TRBV5-6
d_gene: NA
j_gene: TRBJ1-1
abundance: NA
CDR3aa: CASRQQRNTEAFF
CDR3nt: TGTGCCAGCAGACAACAGCGGAACACTGAAGCTTTCTTT

v_gene: TRBV24-1
d_gene: TRBD2
j_gene: TRBJ2-1
abundance: NA
CDR3aa: CATSDQLAGSYNEQFF
CDR3nt: TGTGCCACCAGTGACCAGCTAGCGGGCTCCTACAATGAGCAGTTCTTC

v_gene: TRBV6-5
d_gene: TRBD1
j_gene: TRBJ2-4
abundance: NA
CDR3aa: CTSNPRTGKNIQYF
CDR3nt: TGTACCAGCAACCCCCGGACAGGAAAAAACATTCAGTACTTC

v_gene: TRBV5-1
d_gene: NA
j_gene: TRBJ1-3
abundance: NA
CDR3aa: CASQREGTGNTIYF
CDR3nt: TGCGCCAGCCAACGGGAGGGGACTGGAAACACCATATATTTT

v_gene: TRBV30
d_gene: TRBD1
j_gene: TRBJ1-1
abundance: NA
CDR3aa: CAWSPSGQGGFWTEAFF
CDR3nt: TGTGCCTGGAGTCCCTCCGGACAGGGAGGGTTTTGGACTGAAGCTTTCTTT

v_gene: TRBV10-3
d_gene: NA
j_gene: TRBJ2-3
abundance: NA
CDR3aa: CAISERGVSTDTQYF
CDR3nt: TGTGCCATCAGTGAGAGAGGGGTTAGCACAGATACGCAGTATTTT

v_gene: TRBV5-4
d_gene: NA
j_gene: TRBJ1-1
abundance: NA
CDR3aa: CASSLGGKTEAFF
CDR3nt: TGTGCCAGCAGCTTAGGGGGAAAAACTGAAGCTTTCTTT

v_gene: TRBV19
d_gene: NA
j_gene: TRBJ2-2
abundance: NA
CDR3aa: CASSTRARELFF
CDR3nt: TGTGCCAGTAGTACAAGGGCCCGGGAGCTGTTTTTT

v_gene: TRBV9
d_gene: TRBD1
j_gene: TRBJ1-3
abundance: NA
CDR3aa: CASSGGDSGGNTIYF
CDR3nt: TGTGCCAGCAGCGGAGGGGACAGCGGTGGAAACACCATATATTTT

v_gene: TRBV28
d_gene: NA
j_gene: TRBJ1-1
abundance: NA
CDR3aa: CASRGSYGMNTEAFF
CDR3nt: TGTGCCAGCAGAGGCAGCTACGGGATGAACACTGAAGCTTTCTTT

v_gene: TRBV24-1
d_gene: NA
j_gene: TRBJ2-1
abundance: NA
CDR3aa: CATSDFKQGNYNEQFF
CDR3nt: TGTGCCACCAGTGATTTTAAACAGGGAAACTACAATGAGCAGTTCTTC

v_gene: TRBV12-3/TRBV12-4
d_gene: NA
j_gene: TRBJ2-1
abundance: NA
CDR3aa: CATQFNIRNEQFF
CDR3nt: TGTGCCACCCAGTTTAATATAAGGAATGAGCAGTTCTTC

v_gene: TRBV9
d_gene: NA
j_gene: TRBJ1-5
abundance: NA
CDR3aa: CASSPFGGESQPQHF
CDR3nt: TGTGCCAGCAGCCCCTTTGGGGGGGAGAGTCAGCCCCAGCATTTT

v_gene: TRBV18
d_gene: NA
j_gene: TRBJ1-4
abundance: NA
CDR3aa: CASSPNRVGEKLFF
CDR3nt: TGTGCCAGCTCACCGAACAGGGTTGGGGAAAAACTGTTTTTT

v_gene: TRBV5-4
d_gene: TRBD2
j_gene: TRBJ2-3
abundance: NA
CDR3aa: CASSPELAASTDTQYF
CDR3nt: TGTGCCAGCAGCCCGGAACTAGCGGCGAGCACAGATACGCAGTATTTT

v_gene: TRBV4-3
d_gene: TRBD1
j_gene: TRBJ2-7
abundance: NA
CDR3aa: CASSQERGQGHEQYF
CDR3nt: TGCGCCAGCAGCCAAGAAAGGGGACAGGGCCACGAGCAGTACTTC

v_gene: TRBV3-1/TRBV3-2
d_gene: NA
j_gene: TRBJ2-7
abundance: NA
CDR3aa: CASSQDTSYEQYF
CDR3nt: TGTGCCAGCAGCCAAGATACGTCATACGAGCAGTACTTC

v_gene: TRBV7-3
d_gene: TRBD2
j_gene: TRBJ2-3
abundance: NA
CDR3aa: CASSTLAGGLDTQYF
CDR3nt: TGTGCCAGCAGCACACTAGCGGGAGGGCTAGATACGCAGTATTTT

v_gene: TRBV19
d_gene: NA
j_gene: TRBJ2-2
abundance: NA
CDR3aa: CASNKGSGELFF
CDR3nt: TGTGCCAGTAATAAGGGATCAGGGGAGCTGTTTTTT

v_gene: TRBV6-6
d_gene: NA
j_gene: TRBJ1-4
abundance: NA
CDR3aa: CASSWRTGTRGKLFF
CDR3nt: TGTGCCAGCAGTTGGCGAACCGGGACTCGGGGAAAACTGTTTTTT

v_gene: TRBV6-5
d_gene: TRBD1
j_gene: TRBJ1-1
abundance: NA
CDR3aa: CASSTNRGTNTEAFF
CDR3nt: TGTGCCAGCAGTACAAACAGGGGGACGAACACTGAAGCTTTCTTT

v_gene: TRBV15
d_gene: TRBD1
j_gene: TRBJ1-5
abundance: NA
CDR3aa: CATSRTGTASNQPQHF
CDR3nt: TGTGCCACCAGCAGAACGGGGACAGCAAGCAATCAGCCCCAGCATTTT

v_gene: TRBV19
d_gene: TRBD1
j_gene: TRBJ1-1
abundance: NA
CDR3aa: CASTPGQRNTEAFF
CDR3nt: TGTGCCAGTACCCCGGGACAGCGGAACACTGAAGCTTTCTTT

v_gene: TRBV5-6
d_gene: NA
j_gene: TRBJ2-2
abundance: NA
CDR3aa: CASSLMVLGLGTGELFF
CDR3nt: TGTGCCAGCAGCTTGATGGTGTTGGGCCTAGGCACCGGGGAGCTGTTTTTT

v_gene: TRBV9
d_gene: TRBD2
j_gene: TRBJ2-3
abundance: NA
CDR3aa: CASSAWTSGRVGTQYF
CDR3nt: TGTGCCAGCAGCGCATGGACTAGCGGGAGGGTGGGTACGCAGTATTTT

v_gene: TRBV4-1
d_gene: TRBD2
j_gene: TRBJ2-2
abundance: NA
CDR3aa: CASSVIRGGWGGTGELFF
CDR3nt: TGCGCCAGCAGCGTCATCCGCGGGGGGTGGGGAGGGACCGGGGAGCTGTTTTTT

v_gene: TRBV4-1
d_gene: NA
j_gene: TRBJ2-3
abundance: NA
CDR3aa: CASSRNPLPRTDTQYF
CDR3nt: TGCGCCAGCAGCCGGAACCCGCTCCCTCGCACAGATACGCAGTATTTT

v_gene: TRBV7-3
d_gene: TRBD1
j_gene: TRBJ1-6
abundance: NA
CDR3aa: CASSLKQGNSPLHF
CDR3nt: TGTGCCAGCAGCTTAAAACAGGGGAATTCACCCCTCCACTTT

v_gene: TRBV6-2/TRBV6-3
d_gene: NA
j_gene: TRBJ2-7
abundance: once
CDR3aa: CASSVDLYEQYF
CDR3nt: TGTGCCAGCAGTGTGGACCTCTACGAGCAGTACTTC

v_gene: TRBV9
d_gene: NA
j_gene: TRBJ1-1
abundance: NA
CDR3aa: CASSVGGLMNTEAFF
CDR3nt: TGTGCCAGCAGCGTAGGGGGCCTTATGAACACTGAAGCTTTCTTT

v_gene: TRBV27
d_gene: TRBD1
j_gene: TRBJ1-5
abundance: NA
CDR3aa: CASRTGGAGNQPQHF
CDR3nt: TGTGCCAGCAGAACAGGGGGCGCGGGGAATCAGCCCCAGCATTTT

v_gene: TRBV28
d_gene: NA
j_gene: TRBJ1-1
abundance: NA
CDR3aa: CASSSTITTEAFF
CDR3nt: TGTGCCAGCAGTTCGACCATAACCACTGAAGCTTTCTTT

v_gene: TRBV10-1
d_gene: NA
j_gene: TRBJ2-2
abundance: NA
CDR3aa: CASSGTVPGELFF
CDR3nt: TGCGCCAGCAGTGGGACGGTTCCCGGGGAGCTGTTTTTT

v_gene: TRBV5-8
d_gene: NA
j_gene: TRBJ1-1
abundance: NA
CDR3aa: CASSLSHLTNTEAFF
CDR3nt: TGTGCCAGCAGCTTGTCTCACCTAACGAACACTGAAGCTTTCTTT

v_gene: TRBV28
d_gene: NA
j_gene: TRBJ1-5
abundance: NA
CDR3aa: CASSWGARPQHF
CDR3nt: TGTGCCAGCAGTTGGGGGGCAAGGCCCCAGCATTTT

v_gene: TRBV18
d_gene: NA
j_gene: TRBJ1-1
abundance: NA
CDR3aa: CASSPVLGGNTEAFF
CDR3nt: TGTGCCAGCTCACCCGTCCTGGGGGGAAACACTGAAGCTTTCTTT

v_gene: TRBV3-1/TRBV3-2
d_gene: NA
j_gene: TRBJ2-3
abundance: once
CDR3aa: CASSQDPQKTDTQYF
CDR3nt: TGTGCCAGCAGCCAAGATCCCCAGAAAACAGATACGCAGTATTTT